Listed below are T cell receptor beta chains from one sample, sequenced in a study of control samples from healthy donors and cancer patients. Method: immunoSEQ multiplex PCR; TCRdb's copy keeps in-frame clones and lacks some. The data show around 180,000 clones, around nine tenths seen once. The sample consisted of blood. These receptors came from a woman aged 25 to 45 in good health. The CDR3 runs from the conserved cysteine through the conserved F or W.

v_gene	len	CDR3aa
TRBV4-1	17	CASSQGTGGDSGNTIYF
TRBV21-1	17	CASSSSGTGFTNYGYTF
TRBV6-1	17	CASSEGTSGVVTDTQYF
TRBV11-2	14	CASSSTLGRYGYTF
TRBV5-4	15	CASSPGLAHTDTQYF
TRBV5-1	14	CASSLGDRYTEAFF
TRBV7-2	17	CASSPTGGPSYTGELFF
TRBV3-1/TRBV3-2	14	CASRSTGMNEKLFF
TRBV5-1	13	CASSLVWESEAFF
TRBV9	15	CASSALGQGVYGYTF
TRBV19	15	CASSIAGTGDTEAFF
TRBV4-2	14	CASSRGQGNEKLFF
TRBV11-2	15	CASSQRWDSYNEQFF
TRBV3-1/TRBV3-2	14	CASNVGGNTDTQYF
TRBV3-1/TRBV3-2	16	CASSPSDRGNHQPQHF
TRBV6-7	16	CASSYSSGGRGYGYTF
TRBV5-1	14	CASSSDRLNTEAFF
TRBV28	14	CASGGGPSYNEQFF
TRBV12-3/TRBV12-4	13	CASSLRRVYGYTF
TRBV29-1	12	CSVITSGNTIYF
TRBV5-4	18	CASTPGLAGPQIGDTQYF
TRBV30	18	CAWSWSREHTGAATEAFF
TRBV27	14	CASSLFGGNEKLFF
TRBV10-2	11	CASSEGGPQHF
TRBV19	13	CASREQGTYEQYF
TRBV19	15	CASSSTFWGQETQYF
TRBV28	16	CASSHPGQASGDTQYF
TRBV19	13	CASSSTSRETQYF
TRBV5-6	16	CASSFPGQSTGDTQYF
TRBV27	16	CASSLSGDRGENEQFF
TRBV27	19	CASSFRQGREKKENTEAFF
TRBV5-5	15	CASREGLAAIYEQYF
TRBV6-6	12	CASARRMPEQYF
TRBV4-2	13	CASSQDGSPEAFF
TRBV7-9	15	CASSLAGGAWNEQFF
TRBV11-3	20	CASSLGSYREGRASSYEQYF
TRBV7-9	16	CASSGGNRDDEETQYF
TRBV5-1	14	CASSPGQGHTEAFF
TRBV18	14	CASSPGEGRLPQYF
TRBV12-3/TRBV12-4	12	CASSEVTGELFF
TRBV30	14	CAWSASQLAGELFF
TRBV12-3/TRBV12-4	13	CASTLAGGNEQFF
TRBV6-6	15	CASSYATGQIAEAFF
TRBV7-2	17	CASSSGLAGGPENEQFF
TRBV12-3/TRBV12-4	12	CASSSGFYGYTF
TRBV25-1	14	CASSPGSGTGELFF
TRBV18	18	CASSPNRPLRSNTGELFF
TRBV28	15	CASSSRRGGTDTQYF
TRBV30	15	CAWSRGTPAYYGYTF
TRBV3-1/TRBV3-2	16	CASSLRNRGPGNTIYF